The 5 T cell receptor beta chains below all came from one sample that was sequenced in a study of blood T cell repertoires in COVID-19. Sequencing used immunoSEQ multiplex PCR; TCRdb keeps in-frame clones, though not all of them. Of 250,000 to 300,000 clones in the sample, around 89% were seen once. The sequenced sample consisted of peripheral blood. The receptors shown here come from a man aged 40-49 years with acute or convalescent COVID-19.

The V call is TRBV9, the J call TRBJ2-2, with D perhaps TRBD2 (6 bases). The length of the CDR3 is 18 residues. Germline-derived CDR1 and CDR2 are SGDLS and YYNGEE. Trimming removed 4 bases from V and 4 bases from J, with 23 bases in between. CDR3 in DNA: TGTGCCAGCAGCCCCCTTCGTGGGGGGACCATGATCACCGGGGAGCTGTTTTTT. Residues: CASSPLRGGTMITGELFF.

The table lists this clone with a count of one. V gene TRBV5-1 combines with J gene TRBJ2-7; TRBD1 is a possible D gene (5 bases). V was pared by 1 base and J by 3 bases, with 11 bases between. From germline, CDR1 is SGHRS and CDR2 YFSETQ. This CDR3 is built from 14 residues. CDR3 loop: CASSLSGHNYEQYF. As DNA, the CDR3 is TGCGCCAGCAGCTTGTCCGGACACAACTACGAGCAGTACTTC.

The rearrangement uses TRBV18 and TRBJ1-2; possible D gene TRBD1, 6 bases. CDR1 KGHSH and CDR2 LQKENI come from the germline V gene. The CDR3 sequence is 17 residues long. The V end lost 3 bases, the J end lost 4 bases, and 21 bases lay between the germline ends. The DNA of the CDR3 is TGTGCCAGCTCACCCCGGGTCCTGGCCGGGGGGGCCTATGGCTACACCTTC. Its translation: CASSPRVLAGGAYGYTF.

V usage is TRBV6-1 and J usage is TRBJ2-6; no definite D call. The V gene's germline CDR1 is MNHNS and CDR2 SASEGT. The CDR3 is made up of 14 amino acids. The V end was cut by 3 bases, the J end by 8 bases, with 11 bases between. The CDR3 DNA reads as TGTGCCAGCAGTGAGTACACCCTCCCCAACGTCCTGACTTTC. Amino acid sequence: CASSEYTLPNVLTF.

The V call is TRBV6-5, the J call TRBJ1-1, with D hard to call. CDR1 and CDR2 from the germline V gene are MNHEY and SVGAGI. Between the trimmed V and J ends, which lost 7 bases and 8 bases, there was a span of 20 bases. The CDR3 covers 14 residues. CDR3 amino acids: CASTPSWLQFEAFF. The CDR3 DNA is TGTGCCAGCACCCCCAGTTGGCTCCAATTCGAAGCTTTCTTT.